A single sample gave rise to the 13 T cell receptor beta chains below, sequenced in a study of human T cells and chemical hapten exposure. Time point noted: patch test 1, 2 weeks after DPC sensitization. Treatment: therapeutic diphenylcyclopropenone sensitization with weekly scalp DPC. Unfractionated whole blood was the source from which total RNA was extracted. TCRdb reprocessed the RACE reads with MiXCR, giving one entry per CDR3 protein. Of about 35,000 distinct CDR3 sequences listed, around 6.5% were seen once; the top ten hold roughly 9.2%. Specimen: whole blood, collected in connection with sensitization to the hapten diphenylcyclopropenone (DPC). All receptors derive from a woman aged 30 to 39 with alopecia areata. Some clones in this sample may be carry-over from other donors' samples.

This chain links TRBV7-8 with TRBJ2-6; D not certain. Trimming shortened V by 4 bases and J by 0 bases, and 7 bases separated the two germline ends. The CDR3 is 15 residues long. Germline values: CDR1 SGHVS, CDR2 FQNEAQ. CDR3 DNA sequence: TGTGCCAGCAGCTCGGGCAGCTCTGGGGCCAACGTCCTGACTTTC. It translates to CASSSGSSGANVLTF.

The sample holds many counts of this clonotype. V and J are TRBV30 and TRBJ1-4; D remains ambiguous. The germline V gene has CDR1 GTSNPN and CDR2 SVGIG (reference sequence). The CDR3 is made up of 14 amino acids. Trimming took off 2 bases at V and 4 bases at J, with 11 bases between the two ends. CDR3 nucleotides: TGTGCCTGGAGTTTCAGTCAAAATAATGAAAAACTGTTTTTT. As protein: CAWSFSQNNEKLFF.

J is TRBJ1-5 and V is TRBV7-2; the D is unclear. V was shortened by 4 bases and J by 6 bases, with 10 bases between the two germline ends. Germline values: CDR1 SGHTA, CDR2 FQGNSA. The CDR3 consists of 13 residues. DNA of the CDR3: TGTGCCAGCAGCTCAGACCGTAGTCAGCCCCAGCATTTT. Its translation: CASSSDRSQPQHF. Full variable domain (outside the CDR3, taken from reference TRBV7-2 and TRBJ1-5): GAGVSQSPSNKVTEKGKDVELRCDPISGHTALYWYRQSLGQGLEFLIYFQGNSAPDKSGLPSDRFSAERTGGSVSTLTIQRTQQEDSAVYLCASSSDRSQPQHFGDGTRLSIL.

This clonotype was recorded a few times. CDR3 DNA: TGTGCCAGCGCGCTCCGGAACACCATATATTTT. Translating gives CASALRNTIYF. This sequence joins TRBV6-6 and TRBJ1-3, with D uncertain. Germline values: CDR1 MNHNY, CDR2 SVGAGI (reference sequence). Trimming removed 8 bases at V and 7 bases at J, with 9 bases between. The CDR3 extends over 11 amino acids.

This clonotype has ten or more counts. The genes are TRBV29-1 and TRBJ2-3; D gene ambiguous. The CDR3 is 12 amino acids. Germline V gives CDR1 SQVTM, CDR2 ANQGSEA. The V gene lost 5 bases and the J gene lost 6 bases, with 12 bases spanning the gap. The CDR3: CSVRALGDTQYF. CDR3 nucleotide sequence: TGCAGCGTTCGGGCATTAGGGGATACGCAGTATTTT.

This chain connects TRBV12-5 to TRBJ2-1, with TRBD1 as a possible D gene (6 bases). The germline V and J ends were trimmed by 6 bases and 7 bases, with 10 bases remaining between them. The CDR3 has 12 amino acids. Germline assignment: CDR1 LGHNT and CDR2 FRNRAP. The CDR3 DNA is TGTGCTAGTGGCCCAAGGGGGAATGAGCAGTTCTTC. It yields the protein CASGPRGNEQFF.

The chain couples TRBV20-1 to TRBJ1-5; 7 bases align to TRBD1. The CDR3 contains 14 residues. The trim removed 2 bases at V and 2 bases at J, leaving 3 bases unmatched. CDR1 is DFQATT and CDR2 is SNEGSKA in the germline V gene (reference sequence). CDR3 nucleotide sequence: TGCAGTGCTAGAACCGACAGGGGCAATCAGCCCCAGCATTTT. Residues: CSARTDRGNQPQHF.

This clonotype appeared many times. The V and J genes are TRBV12-3 or TRBV12-4 and TRBJ2-7, with D perhaps TRBD2 (5 bases). The V gene lost 5 bases and the J gene lost 0 bases, with 14 bases spanning the gap. The CDR3 consists of 15 residues. The CDR3 sequence: CASSPRTGFSYEQYF. CDR3 DNA: TGTGCCAGCAGTCCGAGGACGGGGTTCTCCTACGAGCAGTACTTC.

As for this clonotype: One base away lies a much larger clone, so this may be a sequencing read error. The chain combines TRBV6-5 with TRBJ1-6, with D perhaps matching TRBD1 (6 bases). Germline assignment: CDR1 MNHEY and CDR2 SVGAGI. Trimming left V 0 bases short and J 10 bases short, with 13 bases between. The CDR3 has 15 amino acids. The CDR3 region is CASSYSSYGGSPLHF. In nucleotides, the CDR3 is TGTGCCAGCAGTTACTCCTCTTACGGGGGCTCACCCCTCCACTTT.

At least ten counts were recorded for this clonotype. The rearrangement uses TRBV27 and TRBJ2-5; tentative D call: TRBD1 (6 bases). CDR3 size: 16 residues. The V end was cut by 3 bases, the J end by 5 bases, with 19 bases between. The germline V gene has CDR1 MNHEY and CDR2 SMNVEV (reference sequence). The DNA of the CDR3 is TGTGCCAGCAGTTTCTCAGTCCGAGGGGGTAAGGAGACCCAGTACTTC. Protein: CASSFSVRGGKETQYF.

This clonotype appeared a few times. V gene TRBV6-5 combines with J gene TRBJ2-3; 7 positions match TRBD1. This CDR3 is 15 amino acids long. The ends lost 4 bases at V and 1 base at J; junction bases unmatched: 5. Germline CDR1 is MNHEY and CDR2 is SVGAGI. DNA of the CDR3: TGTGCCAGCAGTTTCAGGGGGTTTGGCACAGATACGCAGTATTTT. It translates to CASSFRGFGTDTQYF.

This clonotype was observed a few times. The chain combines TRBV7-9 with TRBJ1-1; no definite D call. The CDR3 contains 11 residues. Germline V CDR1 and CDR2: SEHNR, FQNEAQ (reference sequence). The ends were cut back, 8 bases at V and 1 base at J, with 5 bases in the middle. The CDR3 DNA follows: TGTGCCAGCGAAACGAACACTGAAGCTTTCTTT. As protein: CASETNTEAFF.

This sequence joins TRBV28 and TRBJ2-5; the match to TRBD2 covers 13 bases. The CDR3 runs to 15 residues. CDR1 MDHEN and CDR2 SYDVKM come from the germline V gene. Trimming at V came to 5 bases and at J to 2 bases, leaving 2 bases not matched to a gene. CDR3 amino acids: CASSETSGGQETQYF. The DNA for the CDR3 is TGTGCCAGCAGTGAGACTAGCGGGGGGCAAGAGACCCAGTACTTC.